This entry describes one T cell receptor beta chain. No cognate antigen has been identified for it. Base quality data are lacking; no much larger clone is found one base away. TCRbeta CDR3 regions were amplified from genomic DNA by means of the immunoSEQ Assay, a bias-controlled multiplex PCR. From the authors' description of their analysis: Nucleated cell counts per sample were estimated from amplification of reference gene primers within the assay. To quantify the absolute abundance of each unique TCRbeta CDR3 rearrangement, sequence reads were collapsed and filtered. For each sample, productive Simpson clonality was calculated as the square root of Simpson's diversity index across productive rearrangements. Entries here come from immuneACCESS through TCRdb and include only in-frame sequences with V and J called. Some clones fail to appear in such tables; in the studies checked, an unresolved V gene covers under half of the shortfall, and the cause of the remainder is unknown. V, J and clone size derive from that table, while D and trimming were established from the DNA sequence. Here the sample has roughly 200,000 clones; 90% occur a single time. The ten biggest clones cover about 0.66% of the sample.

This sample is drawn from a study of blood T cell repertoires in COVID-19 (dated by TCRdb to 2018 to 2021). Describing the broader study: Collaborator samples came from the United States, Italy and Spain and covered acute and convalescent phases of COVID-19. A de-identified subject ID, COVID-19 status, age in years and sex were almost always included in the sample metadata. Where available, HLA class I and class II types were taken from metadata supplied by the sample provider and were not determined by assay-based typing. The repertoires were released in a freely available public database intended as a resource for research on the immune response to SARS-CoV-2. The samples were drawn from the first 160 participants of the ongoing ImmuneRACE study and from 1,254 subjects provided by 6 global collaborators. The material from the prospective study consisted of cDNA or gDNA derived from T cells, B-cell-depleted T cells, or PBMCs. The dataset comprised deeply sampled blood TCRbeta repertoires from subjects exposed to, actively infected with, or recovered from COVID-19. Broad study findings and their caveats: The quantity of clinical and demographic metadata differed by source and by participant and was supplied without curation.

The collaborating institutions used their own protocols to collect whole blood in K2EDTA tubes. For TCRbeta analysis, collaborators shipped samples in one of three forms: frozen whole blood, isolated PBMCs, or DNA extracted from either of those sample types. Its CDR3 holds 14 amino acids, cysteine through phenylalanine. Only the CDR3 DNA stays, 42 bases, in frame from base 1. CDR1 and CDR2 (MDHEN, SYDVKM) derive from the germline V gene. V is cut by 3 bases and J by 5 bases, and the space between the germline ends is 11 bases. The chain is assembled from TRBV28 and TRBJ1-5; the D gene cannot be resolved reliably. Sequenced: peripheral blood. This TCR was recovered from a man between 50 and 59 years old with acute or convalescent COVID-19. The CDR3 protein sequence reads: CASSFMIADQPQHF. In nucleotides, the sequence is TGTGCCAGCAGTTTTATGATAGCGGATCAGCCCCAGCATTTT.